The 17 T cell receptor beta chains below were found in one sample sequenced in a study of neoadjuvant anti-PD-1 for oral cavity cancer. Method: immunoSEQ multiplex PCR; TCRdb's copy keeps in-frame clones and lacks some. The sample records 14,000 or so clones, 62% being singletons. Source: PBMCs, taken before nivolumab (anti-PD-1) treatment. The receptors here all came from a person aged 40-85 years with oral cavity squamous cell carcinoma.

The V and J genes are TRBV11-3 and TRBJ2-2; D uncertain. From germline, CDR1 is SGHNT and CDR2 YENEEA. The length of the CDR3 is 16 residues. Trimming shortened V by 0 bases and J by 4 bases, and 12 bases separated the two germline ends. CDR3 sequence: CASSLDPRKGTGELFF. CDR3 in DNA: TGTGCCAGCAGCTTAGATCCCAGGAAGGGCACCGGGGAGCTGTTTTTT.

The chain is built from TRBV6-6 and TRBJ2-5, with unresolved D. Trimming pared 0 bases from V and 1 base from J, leaving 3 bases between. CDR3 length equals 13 residues. Germline lookup yields CDR1 MNHNY and CDR2 SVGAGI (reference sequence). The DNA for the CDR3 is TGTGCCAGCAGTTACTCGACCCAAGAGACCCAGTACTTC. Encoded protein: CASSYSTQETQYF.

The rearrangement joins TRBV19 to TRBJ1-5; maybe TRBD1 (5 bases). The CDR3 sequence is 18 residues long. Germline V gene sequence: CDR1 LNHDA, CDR2 SQIVND (reference sequence). With 5 bases removed from V and 1 base from J, the gap between germline ends came to 21 bases. CDR3 bases: TGTGCCAGTAGTCCCTCGGCGCGGGGGATAATAAGCAATCAGCCCCAGCATTTT. Translating gives CASSPSARGIISNQPQHF.

The chain couples TRBV30 to TRBJ2-6; D call uncertain. Germline lookup yields CDR1 GTSNPN and CDR2 SVGIG (reference sequence). Trimming removed 2 bases at V and 0 bases at J, with 5 bases between. This CDR3 has 14 amino acids. In DNA form, the CDR3 reads TGTGCCTGGAGTCTGGCCTCTGGGGCCAACGTCCTGACTTTC. The encoded protein is CAWSLASGANVLTF.

The gene calls are TRBV2 and TRBJ1-3; TRBD1 aligns across 10 bases. Losses at the gene ends were 6 bases for V and 2 bases for J; bases not matched to a gene: 10. This CDR3 contains 17 residues. In germline, CDR1 is SNHLY, CDR2 FYNNEI. Here the CDR3 reads CASRPLTGGVAGNTIYF. CDR3 sequence (DNA): TGTGCCAGCAGGCCCCTGACAGGGGGCGTCGCTGGAAACACCATATATTTT.

The J gene is TRBJ1-6, the V gene TRBV6-1; D gene unclear. Looked up from germline, CDR1 is MNHNS and CDR2 is SASEGT. Trimming removed 3 bases from V and 0 bases from J, with 6 bases in between. This CDR3 is 15 amino acids long. The CDR3 region has the DNA TGTGCCAGCAGTGAGAGGAGCTCCTATAATTCACCCCTCCACTTT. It encodes CASSERSSYNSPLHF.

This clone was counted a few times. This chain links TRBV6-6 with TRBJ2-7; D perhaps matches TRBD2 (5 bases). The CDR3 consists of 10 residues. The germline gives CDR1 MNHNY, CDR2 SVGAGI (reference sequence). Trimming took off 6 bases at V and 7 bases at J, with 7 bases between the two ends. The CDR3 spells CASSGLEQYF. The CDR3, as DNA: TGTGCCAGCAGCGGACTGGAGCAGTACTTC.

This chain uses TRBV21-1 with TRBJ2-7. TRBV21-1 is marked as a pseudogene. The CDR3 totals 18 residues. The CDR3 here is CASSTGIRGPNSSYEQYF. The CDR3 DNA reads TGTGCCAGCAGCACCGGAATCCGAGGTCCTAACAGCTCCTACGAGCAGTACTTC.

This chain uses TRBV2 with TRBJ2-2; D gene unclear. Germline V lookup: CDR1 SNHLY, CDR2 FYNNEI. Trimming left V 5 bases short and J 4 bases short, with 5 bases between. This CDR3 spans 12 amino acids. The CDR3 loop is CASSPVTGELFF. The CDR3, as DNA: TGTGCCAGCAGTCCCGTCACCGGGGAGCTGTTTTTT. The full variable domain, with the rest looked up from reference TRBV2 and TRBJ2-2, is EPEVTQTPSHQVTQMGQEVILRCVPISNHLYFYWYRQILGQKVEFLVSFYNNEISEKSEIFDDQFSVERPDGSNFTLKIRSTKLEDSAMYFCASSPVTGELFFGEGSRLTVL.

The sample holds one count of this clone. The chain has TRBV5-1 and TRBJ2-1; 12 bases fit TRBD2. The CDR3 spans 15 residues. CDR1 is SGHRS, CDR2 YFSETQ, per germline. The V gene end was trimmed by 1 base and the J gene end by 8 bases; junction bases not matched to a gene: 4. The CDR3 spells CASSLRTSGKDEQFF. CDR3 in DNA: TGCGCCAGCAGCTTGCGGACTAGCGGGAAAGATGAGCAGTTCTTC.

The V gene is TRBV6-5, the J gene TRBJ1-5; D might be TRBD1 (5 bases). The CDR3 has 14 residues. The V end was cut by 4 bases, the J end by 5 bases, with 12 bases between. Germline V gene sequence: CDR1 MNHEY, CDR2 SVGAGI. CDR3 sequence (DNA): TGTGCCAGCAGTTCCCCTCGGGGGGATCAGCCCCAGCATTTT. Its translation is CASSSPRGDQPQHF.

In its sample, this clone was seen a few times. The chain couples TRBV25-1 to TRBJ1-4; 11 nucleotides align to TRBD1. Trimming cost V 5 bases and J 8 bases; bases outside gene matches: 7. This CDR3 contains 15 residues. Germline assignment: CDR1 MGHDK and CDR2 SYGVNS. In DNA, the CDR3 is TGTGCCAGCAGTTGGGGAGGGACAGGGGGAGAAAAACTGTTTTTT. This encodes CASSWGGTGGEKLFF.

This rearrangement joins TRBV28 to TRBJ2-3; TRBD2 matches 8 bases. Trimming removed 10 bases from V and 3 bases from J; junction bases left unmatched: 6. The CDR3 contains 13 residues. Per germline, CDR1 MDHEN and CDR2 SYDVKM. The CDR3 region is CAIQTSVTDTQYF. CDR3 in DNA: TGTGCCATCCAGACTAGCGTGACAGATACGCAGTATTTT.

The chain has TRBV7-9 and TRBJ1-4; D might be TRBD1 (6 bases). The CDR3 loop spans 14 amino acids. From germline, CDR1 is SEHNR and CDR2 FQNEAQ (reference sequence). The V end lost 3 bases, the J end lost 8 bases, and 13 bases lay between the germline ends. CDR3 sequence reads: CASSFNGGGEKLFF. CDR3 sequence (DNA): TGTGCCAGCAGCTTTAATGGGGGCGGGGAAAAACTGTTTTTT.

This clone was recorded a few times. This sequence joins TRBV5-1 and TRBJ2-7; 7 bases line up with TRBD1. The CDR3 spans 13 residues. The V and J ends lost 2 bases and 7 bases, in that order; junction bases with no gene match: 6. Germline V CDR1 and CDR2: SGHRS, YFSETQ. CDR3 sequence: CASSLRQGGEQYF. The CDR3 nucleotides are TGCGCCAGCAGCTTAAGACAGGGTGGAGAGCAGTACTTC.

This chain connects TRBV27 to TRBJ2-7, with TRBD1 as a possible D gene (5 bases). V lost 8 bases and J 8 bases, leaving 16 bases between the germline ends. Germline loops: CDR1 MNHEY, CDR2 SMNVEV (reference sequence). The CDR3 has 12 residues. The chain's CDR3 is CASSQGPNKQYF. The CDR3 DNA follows: TGTGCCAGCTCGCAGGGCCCAAACAAGCAGTACTTC.

The gene calls are TRBV10-3 and TRBJ2-5; TRBD2 aligns across 10 bases. The length of the CDR3 is 14 residues. V shed 9 bases, J shed 4 bases, and the junction held 8 bases outside the gene matches. Germline values: CDR1 ENHRY, CDR2 SYGVKD. CDR3 sequence reads: CAISSGGLGETQYF. DNA of the CDR3: TGTGCCATATCTAGCGGGGGCCTGGGAGAGACCCAGTACTTC.